These T cell receptor beta chains were read from a single sample in a study of T cell repertoires in cytomegalovirus infection. TCRdb redid the calling of the reads with MiXCR, one entry per CDR3 protein. The table has 450,000 to 600,000 distinct CDR3 sequences, 30% to 35% seen once. The antigens of these receptors remain unknown. Sequenced here: cultured PBMCs, sampled from culture after CMV antigen stimulation. These TCRs come from a human donor in good health (CMV status not recorded). Some clones in this sample may be carry-over from other donors' samples. Both conserved end residues are part of each CDR3. D genes are given only for firm matches. A clone size is listed for some rows: how often the clone was seen (once, few, many), or a class if it is expanded.

v_gene: TRBV29-1
j_gene: TRBJ2-3
abundance: NA
d_gene: TRBD1
CDR3aa: CSVRGTGALTDTQYF
CDR3nt: TGCAGCGTGAGGGGGACAGGGGCCCTCACAGATACGCAGTATTTT

v_gene: TRBV4-3
j_gene: TRBJ1-3
abundance: few
d_gene: NA
CDR3aa: CASSQEQGMKRNTIYF
CDR3nt: TGCGCCAGCAGCCAAGAGCAGGGCATGAAGAGAAACACCATATATTTT

v_gene: TRBV7-2
j_gene: TRBJ2-5
abundance: NA
d_gene: TRBD2
CDR3aa: CASSLLRLAGQETQYF
CDR3nt: TGTGCCAGCAGCTTACTTAGGCTAGCGGGACAAGAGACCCAGTACTTC

v_gene: TRBV7-2
j_gene: TRBJ2-7
abundance: many
d_gene: NA
CDR3aa: CASSFGVEEQYF
CDR3nt: TGTGCCAGCAGCTTTGGGGTAGAAGAGCAGTACTTC

v_gene: TRBV11-3
j_gene: TRBJ2-1
abundance: few
d_gene: NA
CDR3aa: CASSSGTQAYNEQFF
CDR3nt: TGTGCCAGCAGCTCAGGGACACAAGCCTACAATGAGCAGTTCTTC

v_gene: TRBV7-2
j_gene: TRBJ1-5
abundance: NA
d_gene: NA
CDR3aa: CASSFSGHNQPQHF
CDR3nt: TGTGCCAGCAGCTTTTCAGGGCACAATCAGCCCCAGCATTTT

v_gene: TRBV24-1
j_gene: TRBJ2-1
abundance: few
d_gene: TRBD1
CDR3aa: CATSDLHRGMNEQFF
CDR3nt: TGTGCCACCAGTGATTTGCACAGGGGTATGAATGAGCAGTTCTTC

v_gene: TRBV7-6
j_gene: TRBJ1-2
abundance: few
d_gene: NA
CDR3aa: CASSLMAASNYGYTF
CDR3nt: TGTGCCAGCAGCTTAATGGCGGCTAGTAACTATGGCTACACCTTC

v_gene: TRBV30
j_gene: TRBJ2-5
abundance: few
d_gene: NA
CDR3aa: CAWSVPGGPKTQYF
CDR3nt: TGTGCCTGGAGTGTACCCGGGGGGCCCAAGACCCAGTACTTC

v_gene: TRBV7-2
j_gene: TRBJ2-7
abundance: NA
d_gene: TRBD1
CDR3aa: CASSSYRGNYEQYF
CDR3nt: TGTGCCAGCAGCTCCTACAGGGGTAACTACGAGCAGTACTTC